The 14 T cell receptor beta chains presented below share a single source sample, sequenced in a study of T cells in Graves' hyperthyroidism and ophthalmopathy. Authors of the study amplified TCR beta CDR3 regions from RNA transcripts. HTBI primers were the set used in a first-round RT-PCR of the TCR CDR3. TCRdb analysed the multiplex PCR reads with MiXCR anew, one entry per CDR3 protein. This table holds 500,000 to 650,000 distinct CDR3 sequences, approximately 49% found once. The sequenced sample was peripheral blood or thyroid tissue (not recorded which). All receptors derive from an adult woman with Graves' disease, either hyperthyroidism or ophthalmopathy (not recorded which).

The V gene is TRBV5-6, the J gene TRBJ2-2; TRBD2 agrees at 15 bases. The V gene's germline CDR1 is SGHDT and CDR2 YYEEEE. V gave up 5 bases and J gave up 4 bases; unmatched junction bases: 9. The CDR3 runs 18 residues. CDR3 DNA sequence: TGTGCCAGCAGTCGGCCGGGACTAGCGGGAGGCGGCACCGGGGAGCTGTTTTTT. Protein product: CASSRPGLAGGGTGELFF.

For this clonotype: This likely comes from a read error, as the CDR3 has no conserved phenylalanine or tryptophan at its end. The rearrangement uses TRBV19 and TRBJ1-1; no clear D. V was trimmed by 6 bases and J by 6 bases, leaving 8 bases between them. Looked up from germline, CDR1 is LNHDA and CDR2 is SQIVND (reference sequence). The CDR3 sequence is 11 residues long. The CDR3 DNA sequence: TGTGCCAGTAGCCGGGGTCCTGAAGCTTTCTGT. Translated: CASSRGPEAFC.

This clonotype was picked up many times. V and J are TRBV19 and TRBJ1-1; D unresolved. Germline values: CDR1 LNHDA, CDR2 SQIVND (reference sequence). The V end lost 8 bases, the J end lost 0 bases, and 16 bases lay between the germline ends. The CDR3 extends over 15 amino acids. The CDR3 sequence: CASAFYPRMNTEAFF. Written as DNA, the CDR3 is TGTGCCAGTGCCTTCTACCCTCGGATGAACACTGAAGCTTTCTTT.

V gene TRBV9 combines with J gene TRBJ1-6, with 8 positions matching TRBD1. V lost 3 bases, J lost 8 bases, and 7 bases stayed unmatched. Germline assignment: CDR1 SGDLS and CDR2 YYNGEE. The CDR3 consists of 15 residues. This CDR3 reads CASSETGVEHSPLHF. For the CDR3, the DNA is TGTGCCAGCAGCGAGACAGGGGTGGAACATTCACCCCTCCACTTT.

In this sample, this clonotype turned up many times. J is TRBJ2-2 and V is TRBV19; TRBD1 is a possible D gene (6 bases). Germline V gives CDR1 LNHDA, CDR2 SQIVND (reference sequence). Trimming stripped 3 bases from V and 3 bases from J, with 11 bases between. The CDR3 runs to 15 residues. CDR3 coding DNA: TGTGCCAGTAGTATCCGGACAGCGTACACCGGGGAGCTGTTTTTT. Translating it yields CASSIRTAYTGELFF.

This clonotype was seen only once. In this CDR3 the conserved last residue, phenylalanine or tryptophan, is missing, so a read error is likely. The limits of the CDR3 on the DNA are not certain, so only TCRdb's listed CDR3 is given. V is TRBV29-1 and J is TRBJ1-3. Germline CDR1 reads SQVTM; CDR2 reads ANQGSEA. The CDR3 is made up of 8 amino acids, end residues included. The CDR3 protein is CSLREYSV.

CDR3 sequence reads: CASSTRFGEQYF. In nucleotides, the CDR3 is TGTGCCAGCAGTACGCGATTTGGCGAGCAGTACTTC. The chain couples TRBV6-5 to TRBJ2-7; D not certain. The V and J ends lost 5 bases and 6 bases respectively, with 11 bases between them. There are 12 residues in the CDR3. Per germline, CDR1 MNHEY and CDR2 SVGAGI.

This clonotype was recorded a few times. The CDR3 region has the DNA TGTGCCAGCTCACCACCGACACAAATCCAGTACTTC. It is translated as CASSPPTQIQYF. V gene TRBV18 combines with J gene TRBJ2-7; no clear D gene. Germline V gives CDR1 KGHSH, CDR2 LQKENI. The length of the CDR3 is 12 residues. Trimming took off 0 bases at V and 10 bases at J, with 10 bases between the two ends.

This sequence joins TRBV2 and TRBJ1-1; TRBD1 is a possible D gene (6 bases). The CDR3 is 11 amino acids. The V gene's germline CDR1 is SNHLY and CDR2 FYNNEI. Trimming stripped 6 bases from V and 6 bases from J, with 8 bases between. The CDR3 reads CASSKGAEAFF. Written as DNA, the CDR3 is TGTGCCAGCAGCAAGGGGGCTGAAGCTTTCTTT.

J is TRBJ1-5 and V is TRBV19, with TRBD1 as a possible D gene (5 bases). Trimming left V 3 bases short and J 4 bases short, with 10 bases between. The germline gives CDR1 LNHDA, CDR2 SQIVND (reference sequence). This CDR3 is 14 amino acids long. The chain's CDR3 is CASSIIGGNQPQHF. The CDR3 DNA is TGTGCCAGTAGTATCATCGGGGGGAATCAGCCCCAGCATTTT.

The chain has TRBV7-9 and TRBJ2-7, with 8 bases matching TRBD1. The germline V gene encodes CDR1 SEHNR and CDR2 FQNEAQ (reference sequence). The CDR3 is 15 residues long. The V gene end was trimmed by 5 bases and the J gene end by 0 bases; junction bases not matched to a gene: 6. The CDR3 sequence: CASSGQGTSSYEQYF. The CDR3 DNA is TGTGCCAGCAGCGGACAGGGTACTAGCTCCTACGAGCAGTACTTC.

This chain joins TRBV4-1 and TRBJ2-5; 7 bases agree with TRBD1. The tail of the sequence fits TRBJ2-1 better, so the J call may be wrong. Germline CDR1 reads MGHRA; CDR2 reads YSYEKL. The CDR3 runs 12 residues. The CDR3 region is CASSTNRGQQFF. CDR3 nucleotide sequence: TGCGCCAGCAGCACAAACAGGGGCCAGCAGTTCTTC.

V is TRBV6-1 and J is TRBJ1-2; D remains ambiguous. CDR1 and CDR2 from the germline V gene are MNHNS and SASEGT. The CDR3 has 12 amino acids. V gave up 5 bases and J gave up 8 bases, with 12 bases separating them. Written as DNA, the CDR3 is TGTGCCAGCAGTTACCCGAATCGGGGCTACACCTTC. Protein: CASSYPNRGYTF.

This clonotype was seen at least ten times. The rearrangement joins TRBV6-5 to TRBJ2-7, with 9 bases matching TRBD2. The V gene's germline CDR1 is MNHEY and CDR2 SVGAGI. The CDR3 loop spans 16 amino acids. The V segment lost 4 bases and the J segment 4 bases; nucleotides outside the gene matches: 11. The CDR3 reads CASSSPGASGMYEQYF. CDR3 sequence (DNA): TGTGCCAGCAGTTCCCCCGGGGCTAGCGGGATGTACGAGCAGTACTTC.